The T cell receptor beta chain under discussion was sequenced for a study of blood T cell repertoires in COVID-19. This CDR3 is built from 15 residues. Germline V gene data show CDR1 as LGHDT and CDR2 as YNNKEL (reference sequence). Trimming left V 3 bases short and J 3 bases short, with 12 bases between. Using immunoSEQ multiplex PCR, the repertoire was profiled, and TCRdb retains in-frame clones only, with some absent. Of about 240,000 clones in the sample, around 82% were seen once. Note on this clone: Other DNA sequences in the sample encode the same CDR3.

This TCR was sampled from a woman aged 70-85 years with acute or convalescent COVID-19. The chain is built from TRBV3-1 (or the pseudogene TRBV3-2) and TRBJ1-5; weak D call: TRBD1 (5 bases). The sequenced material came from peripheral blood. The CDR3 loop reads CASSQGGPVNQPQHF. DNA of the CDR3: TGTGCCAGCAGCCAGGGGGGTCCAGTCAATCAGCCCCAGCATTTT.